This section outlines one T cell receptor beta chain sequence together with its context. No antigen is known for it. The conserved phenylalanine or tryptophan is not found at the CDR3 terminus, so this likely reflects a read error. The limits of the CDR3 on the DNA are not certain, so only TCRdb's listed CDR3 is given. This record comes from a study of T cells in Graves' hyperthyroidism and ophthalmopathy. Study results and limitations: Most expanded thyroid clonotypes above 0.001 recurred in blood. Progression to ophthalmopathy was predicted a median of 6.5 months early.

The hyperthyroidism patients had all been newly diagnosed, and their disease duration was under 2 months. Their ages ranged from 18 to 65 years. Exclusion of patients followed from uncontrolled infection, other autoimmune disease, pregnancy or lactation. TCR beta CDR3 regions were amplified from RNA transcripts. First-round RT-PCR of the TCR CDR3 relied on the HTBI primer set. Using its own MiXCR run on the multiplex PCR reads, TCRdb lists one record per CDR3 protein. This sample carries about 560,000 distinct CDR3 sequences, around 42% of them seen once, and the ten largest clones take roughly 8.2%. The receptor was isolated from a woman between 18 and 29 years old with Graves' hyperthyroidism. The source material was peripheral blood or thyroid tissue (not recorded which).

CDR3: CATSSQTKV. The chain is built from TRBV15 and TRBJ1-4. The V gene's germline CDR1 is LNHNV and CDR2 YYDKDF (reference sequence). The CDR3 extends over 9 residues, inclusive of both ends.